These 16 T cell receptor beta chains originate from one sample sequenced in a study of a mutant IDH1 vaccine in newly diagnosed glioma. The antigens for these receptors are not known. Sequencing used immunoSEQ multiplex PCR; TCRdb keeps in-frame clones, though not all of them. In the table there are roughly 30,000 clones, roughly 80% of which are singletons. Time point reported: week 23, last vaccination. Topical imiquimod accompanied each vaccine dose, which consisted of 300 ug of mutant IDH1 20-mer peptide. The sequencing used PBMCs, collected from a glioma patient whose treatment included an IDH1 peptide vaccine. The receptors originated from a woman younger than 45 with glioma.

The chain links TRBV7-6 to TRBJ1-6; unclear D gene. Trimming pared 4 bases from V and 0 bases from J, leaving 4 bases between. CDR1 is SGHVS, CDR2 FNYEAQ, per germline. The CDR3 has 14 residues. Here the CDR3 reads CASSSSSYNSPLHF. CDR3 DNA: TGTGCCAGCAGCTCGAGCTCCTATAATTCACCCCTCCACTTT.

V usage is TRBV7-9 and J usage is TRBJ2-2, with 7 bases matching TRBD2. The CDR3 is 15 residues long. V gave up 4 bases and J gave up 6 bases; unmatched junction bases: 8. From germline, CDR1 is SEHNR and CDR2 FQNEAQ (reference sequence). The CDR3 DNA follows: TGTGCCAGCAGCTCCGGACTAGAGGGGCCCGGGGAGCTGTTTTTT. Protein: CASSSGLEGPGELFF.

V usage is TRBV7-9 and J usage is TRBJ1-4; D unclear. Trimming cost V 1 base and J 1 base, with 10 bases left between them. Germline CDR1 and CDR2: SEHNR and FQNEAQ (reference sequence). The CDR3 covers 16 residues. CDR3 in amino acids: CASSLGVLKTNEKLFF. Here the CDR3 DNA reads TGTGCCAGCAGCTTAGGGGTGCTGAAAACTAATGAAAAACTGTTTTTT.

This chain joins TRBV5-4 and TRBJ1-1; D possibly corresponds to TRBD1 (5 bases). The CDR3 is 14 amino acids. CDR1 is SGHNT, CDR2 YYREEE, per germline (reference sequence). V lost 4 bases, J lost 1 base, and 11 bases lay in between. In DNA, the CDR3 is TGTGCCAGCAGCGTCAGGGAGGGGAACACTGAAGCTTTCTTT. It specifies CASSVREGNTEAFF. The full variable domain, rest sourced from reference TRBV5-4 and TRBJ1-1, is ETGVTQSPTHLIKTRGQQVTLRCSSQSGHNTVSWYQQALGQGPQFIFQYYREEENGRGNFPPRFSGLQFPNYSSELNVNALELDDSALYLCASSVREGNTEAFFGQGTRLTVV.

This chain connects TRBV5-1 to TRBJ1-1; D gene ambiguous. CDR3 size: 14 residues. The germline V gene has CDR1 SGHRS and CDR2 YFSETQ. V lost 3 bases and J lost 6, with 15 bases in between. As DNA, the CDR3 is TGCGCCAGCAGCTCGCTGCAGGTGGGCGCTGAAGCTTTCTTT. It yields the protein CASSSLQVGAEAFF.

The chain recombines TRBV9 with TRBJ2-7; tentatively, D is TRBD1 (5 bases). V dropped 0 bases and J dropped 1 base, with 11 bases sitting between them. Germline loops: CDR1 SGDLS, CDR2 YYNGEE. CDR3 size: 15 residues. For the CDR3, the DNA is TGTGCCAGCAGCGTAGAGGCGACAGATTCCTACGAGCAGTACTTC. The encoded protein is CASSVEATDSYEQYF.

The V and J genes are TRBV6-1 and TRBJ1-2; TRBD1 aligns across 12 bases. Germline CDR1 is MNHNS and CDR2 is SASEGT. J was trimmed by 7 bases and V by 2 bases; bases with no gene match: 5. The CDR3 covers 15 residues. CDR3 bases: TGTGCCAGCAGTGAATCGGGACAGGGGGCAAGTGGCTACACCTTC. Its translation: CASSESGQGASGYTF.

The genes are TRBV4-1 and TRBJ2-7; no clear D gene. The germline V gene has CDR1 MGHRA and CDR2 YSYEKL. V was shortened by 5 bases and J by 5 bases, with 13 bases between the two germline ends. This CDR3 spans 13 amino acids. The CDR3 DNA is TGCGCCAGCAGCGAAGTAAGGTCCCACGAGCAGTACTTC. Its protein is CASSEVRSHEQYF.

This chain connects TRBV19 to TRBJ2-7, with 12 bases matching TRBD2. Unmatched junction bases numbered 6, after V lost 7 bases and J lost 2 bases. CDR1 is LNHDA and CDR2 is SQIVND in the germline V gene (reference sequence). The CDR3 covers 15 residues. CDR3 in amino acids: CASKLAGGTTYEQYF. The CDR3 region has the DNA TGTGCCAGTAAACTAGCGGGGGGAACTACCTACGAGCAGTACTTC. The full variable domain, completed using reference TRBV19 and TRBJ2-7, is DGGITQSPKYLFRKEGQNVTLSCEQNLNHDAMYWYRQDPGQGLRLIYYSQIVNDFQKGDIAEGYSVSREKKESFPLTVTSAQKNPTAFYLCASKLAGGTTYEQYFGPGTRLTVT.

The CDR3 nucleotides read TGTGCCAGTACGGGGGCAGGGGGCATCCTGAACACTGAAGCTTTCTTT. This translates into CASTGAGGILNTEAFF. The genes are TRBV2 and TRBJ1-1; 8 bases match TRBD1. This CDR3 region has 16 residues. CDR1 is SNHLY, CDR2 FYNNEI, per germline. The V segment lost 9 bases and the J segment 0 bases; nucleotides outside the gene matches: 12.

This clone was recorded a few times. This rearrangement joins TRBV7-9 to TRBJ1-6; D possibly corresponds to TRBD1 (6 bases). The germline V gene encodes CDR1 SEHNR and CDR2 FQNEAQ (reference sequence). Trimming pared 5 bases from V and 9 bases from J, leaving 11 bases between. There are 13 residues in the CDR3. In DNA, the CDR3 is TGTGCCAGCAGCGTTACAGGGTTTTCACCCCTCCACTTT. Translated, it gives CASSVTGFSPLHF.

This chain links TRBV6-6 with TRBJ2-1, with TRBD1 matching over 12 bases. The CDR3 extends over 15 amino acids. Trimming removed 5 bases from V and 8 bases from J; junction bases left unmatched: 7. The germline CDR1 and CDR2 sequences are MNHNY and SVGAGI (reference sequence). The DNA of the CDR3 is TGTGCCAGCAGTCCCCGGGACAGGGGGCTTCATGAGCAGTTCTTC. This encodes CASSPRDRGLHEQFF.

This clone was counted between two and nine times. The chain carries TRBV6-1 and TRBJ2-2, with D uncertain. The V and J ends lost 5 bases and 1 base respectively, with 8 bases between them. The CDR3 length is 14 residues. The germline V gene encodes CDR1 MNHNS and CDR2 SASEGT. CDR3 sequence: CASSFTVNTGELFF. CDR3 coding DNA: TGTGCCAGCAGTTTCACAGTGAACACCGGGGAGCTGTTTTTT.

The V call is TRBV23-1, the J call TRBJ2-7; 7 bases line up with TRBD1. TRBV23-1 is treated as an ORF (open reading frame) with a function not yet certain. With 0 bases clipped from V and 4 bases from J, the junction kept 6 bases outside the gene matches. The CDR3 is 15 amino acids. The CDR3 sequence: CASSQSRWTGYEQYF. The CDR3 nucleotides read TGCGCCAGCAGTCAATCTCGCTGGACAGGTTACGAGCAGTACTTC.

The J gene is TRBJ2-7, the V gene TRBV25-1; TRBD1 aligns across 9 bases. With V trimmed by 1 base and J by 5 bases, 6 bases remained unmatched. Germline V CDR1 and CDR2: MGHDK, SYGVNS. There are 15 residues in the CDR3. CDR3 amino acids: CASSESGQGFNEQYF. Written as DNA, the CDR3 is TGTGCCAGCAGTGAATCGGGACAGGGTTTCAACGAGCAGTACTTC.

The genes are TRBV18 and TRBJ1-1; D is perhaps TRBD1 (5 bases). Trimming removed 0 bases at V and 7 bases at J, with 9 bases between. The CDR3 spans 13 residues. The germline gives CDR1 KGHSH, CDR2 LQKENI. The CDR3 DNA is TGTGCCAGCTCACCACCGGAGGGGCTTGAAGCTTTCTTT. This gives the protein CASSPPEGLEAFF.